This TCR beta chain is drawn from a study of blood T cell repertoires in COVID-19. Turning to the study itself: The analysed material was cDNA or gDNA that came from T cells, B-cell-depleted T cells, or PBMCs.

Germline loops: CDR1 SGHAT, CDR2 FQNNGV. The CDR3 length is 14 residues. V shed 5 bases, J shed 7 bases, and the junction held 8 bases outside the gene matches. Measured with immunoSEQ multiplex PCR; TCRdb has only the in-frame clones, and not every one. Among some 180,000 clones listed, roughly 80% were seen once. This clone was observed many times. During active infection, Seattle patients enrolled and were then monitored through disease. The V call is TRBV11-2, the J call TRBJ2-1; 7 bases fit TRBD2. The origin of this receptor is an older woman with COVID-19, enrolled during active disease. Sequencing was done on a sample of peripheral blood. The CDR3 here is CASSPISGNNEQFF. DNA of the CDR3: TGTGCCAGCAGCCCAATCAGCGGGAATAATGAGCAGTTCTTC.